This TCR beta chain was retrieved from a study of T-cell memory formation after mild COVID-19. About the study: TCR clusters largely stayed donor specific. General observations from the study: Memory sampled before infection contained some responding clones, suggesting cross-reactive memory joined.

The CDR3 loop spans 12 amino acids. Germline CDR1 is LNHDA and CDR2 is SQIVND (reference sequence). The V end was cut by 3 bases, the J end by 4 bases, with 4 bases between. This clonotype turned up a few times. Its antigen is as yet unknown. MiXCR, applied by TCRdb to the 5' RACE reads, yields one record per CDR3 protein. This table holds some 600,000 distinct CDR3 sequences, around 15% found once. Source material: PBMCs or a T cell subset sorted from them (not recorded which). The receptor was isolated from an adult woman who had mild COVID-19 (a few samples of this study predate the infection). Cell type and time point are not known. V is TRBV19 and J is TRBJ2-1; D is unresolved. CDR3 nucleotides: TGTGCCAGTAGTATGAGGTACAATGAGCAGTTCTTC. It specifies CASSMRYNEQFF.